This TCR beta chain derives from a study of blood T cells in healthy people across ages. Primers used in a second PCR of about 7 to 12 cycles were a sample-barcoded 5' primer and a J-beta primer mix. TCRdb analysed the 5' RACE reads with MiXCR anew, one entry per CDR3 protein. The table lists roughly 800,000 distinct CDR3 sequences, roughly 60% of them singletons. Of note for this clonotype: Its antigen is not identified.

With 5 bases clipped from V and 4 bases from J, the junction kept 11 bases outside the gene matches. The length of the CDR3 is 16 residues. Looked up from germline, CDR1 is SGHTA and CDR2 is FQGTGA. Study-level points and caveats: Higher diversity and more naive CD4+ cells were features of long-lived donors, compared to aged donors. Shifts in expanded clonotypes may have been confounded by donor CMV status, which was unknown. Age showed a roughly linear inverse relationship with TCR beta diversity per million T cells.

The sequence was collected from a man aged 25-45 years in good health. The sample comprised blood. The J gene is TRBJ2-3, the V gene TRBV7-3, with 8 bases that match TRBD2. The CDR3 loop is CASSLTGGASPDTQYF. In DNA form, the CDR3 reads TGTGCCAGCAGCCTCACGGGGGGGGCTAGCCCAGATACGCAGTATTTT.